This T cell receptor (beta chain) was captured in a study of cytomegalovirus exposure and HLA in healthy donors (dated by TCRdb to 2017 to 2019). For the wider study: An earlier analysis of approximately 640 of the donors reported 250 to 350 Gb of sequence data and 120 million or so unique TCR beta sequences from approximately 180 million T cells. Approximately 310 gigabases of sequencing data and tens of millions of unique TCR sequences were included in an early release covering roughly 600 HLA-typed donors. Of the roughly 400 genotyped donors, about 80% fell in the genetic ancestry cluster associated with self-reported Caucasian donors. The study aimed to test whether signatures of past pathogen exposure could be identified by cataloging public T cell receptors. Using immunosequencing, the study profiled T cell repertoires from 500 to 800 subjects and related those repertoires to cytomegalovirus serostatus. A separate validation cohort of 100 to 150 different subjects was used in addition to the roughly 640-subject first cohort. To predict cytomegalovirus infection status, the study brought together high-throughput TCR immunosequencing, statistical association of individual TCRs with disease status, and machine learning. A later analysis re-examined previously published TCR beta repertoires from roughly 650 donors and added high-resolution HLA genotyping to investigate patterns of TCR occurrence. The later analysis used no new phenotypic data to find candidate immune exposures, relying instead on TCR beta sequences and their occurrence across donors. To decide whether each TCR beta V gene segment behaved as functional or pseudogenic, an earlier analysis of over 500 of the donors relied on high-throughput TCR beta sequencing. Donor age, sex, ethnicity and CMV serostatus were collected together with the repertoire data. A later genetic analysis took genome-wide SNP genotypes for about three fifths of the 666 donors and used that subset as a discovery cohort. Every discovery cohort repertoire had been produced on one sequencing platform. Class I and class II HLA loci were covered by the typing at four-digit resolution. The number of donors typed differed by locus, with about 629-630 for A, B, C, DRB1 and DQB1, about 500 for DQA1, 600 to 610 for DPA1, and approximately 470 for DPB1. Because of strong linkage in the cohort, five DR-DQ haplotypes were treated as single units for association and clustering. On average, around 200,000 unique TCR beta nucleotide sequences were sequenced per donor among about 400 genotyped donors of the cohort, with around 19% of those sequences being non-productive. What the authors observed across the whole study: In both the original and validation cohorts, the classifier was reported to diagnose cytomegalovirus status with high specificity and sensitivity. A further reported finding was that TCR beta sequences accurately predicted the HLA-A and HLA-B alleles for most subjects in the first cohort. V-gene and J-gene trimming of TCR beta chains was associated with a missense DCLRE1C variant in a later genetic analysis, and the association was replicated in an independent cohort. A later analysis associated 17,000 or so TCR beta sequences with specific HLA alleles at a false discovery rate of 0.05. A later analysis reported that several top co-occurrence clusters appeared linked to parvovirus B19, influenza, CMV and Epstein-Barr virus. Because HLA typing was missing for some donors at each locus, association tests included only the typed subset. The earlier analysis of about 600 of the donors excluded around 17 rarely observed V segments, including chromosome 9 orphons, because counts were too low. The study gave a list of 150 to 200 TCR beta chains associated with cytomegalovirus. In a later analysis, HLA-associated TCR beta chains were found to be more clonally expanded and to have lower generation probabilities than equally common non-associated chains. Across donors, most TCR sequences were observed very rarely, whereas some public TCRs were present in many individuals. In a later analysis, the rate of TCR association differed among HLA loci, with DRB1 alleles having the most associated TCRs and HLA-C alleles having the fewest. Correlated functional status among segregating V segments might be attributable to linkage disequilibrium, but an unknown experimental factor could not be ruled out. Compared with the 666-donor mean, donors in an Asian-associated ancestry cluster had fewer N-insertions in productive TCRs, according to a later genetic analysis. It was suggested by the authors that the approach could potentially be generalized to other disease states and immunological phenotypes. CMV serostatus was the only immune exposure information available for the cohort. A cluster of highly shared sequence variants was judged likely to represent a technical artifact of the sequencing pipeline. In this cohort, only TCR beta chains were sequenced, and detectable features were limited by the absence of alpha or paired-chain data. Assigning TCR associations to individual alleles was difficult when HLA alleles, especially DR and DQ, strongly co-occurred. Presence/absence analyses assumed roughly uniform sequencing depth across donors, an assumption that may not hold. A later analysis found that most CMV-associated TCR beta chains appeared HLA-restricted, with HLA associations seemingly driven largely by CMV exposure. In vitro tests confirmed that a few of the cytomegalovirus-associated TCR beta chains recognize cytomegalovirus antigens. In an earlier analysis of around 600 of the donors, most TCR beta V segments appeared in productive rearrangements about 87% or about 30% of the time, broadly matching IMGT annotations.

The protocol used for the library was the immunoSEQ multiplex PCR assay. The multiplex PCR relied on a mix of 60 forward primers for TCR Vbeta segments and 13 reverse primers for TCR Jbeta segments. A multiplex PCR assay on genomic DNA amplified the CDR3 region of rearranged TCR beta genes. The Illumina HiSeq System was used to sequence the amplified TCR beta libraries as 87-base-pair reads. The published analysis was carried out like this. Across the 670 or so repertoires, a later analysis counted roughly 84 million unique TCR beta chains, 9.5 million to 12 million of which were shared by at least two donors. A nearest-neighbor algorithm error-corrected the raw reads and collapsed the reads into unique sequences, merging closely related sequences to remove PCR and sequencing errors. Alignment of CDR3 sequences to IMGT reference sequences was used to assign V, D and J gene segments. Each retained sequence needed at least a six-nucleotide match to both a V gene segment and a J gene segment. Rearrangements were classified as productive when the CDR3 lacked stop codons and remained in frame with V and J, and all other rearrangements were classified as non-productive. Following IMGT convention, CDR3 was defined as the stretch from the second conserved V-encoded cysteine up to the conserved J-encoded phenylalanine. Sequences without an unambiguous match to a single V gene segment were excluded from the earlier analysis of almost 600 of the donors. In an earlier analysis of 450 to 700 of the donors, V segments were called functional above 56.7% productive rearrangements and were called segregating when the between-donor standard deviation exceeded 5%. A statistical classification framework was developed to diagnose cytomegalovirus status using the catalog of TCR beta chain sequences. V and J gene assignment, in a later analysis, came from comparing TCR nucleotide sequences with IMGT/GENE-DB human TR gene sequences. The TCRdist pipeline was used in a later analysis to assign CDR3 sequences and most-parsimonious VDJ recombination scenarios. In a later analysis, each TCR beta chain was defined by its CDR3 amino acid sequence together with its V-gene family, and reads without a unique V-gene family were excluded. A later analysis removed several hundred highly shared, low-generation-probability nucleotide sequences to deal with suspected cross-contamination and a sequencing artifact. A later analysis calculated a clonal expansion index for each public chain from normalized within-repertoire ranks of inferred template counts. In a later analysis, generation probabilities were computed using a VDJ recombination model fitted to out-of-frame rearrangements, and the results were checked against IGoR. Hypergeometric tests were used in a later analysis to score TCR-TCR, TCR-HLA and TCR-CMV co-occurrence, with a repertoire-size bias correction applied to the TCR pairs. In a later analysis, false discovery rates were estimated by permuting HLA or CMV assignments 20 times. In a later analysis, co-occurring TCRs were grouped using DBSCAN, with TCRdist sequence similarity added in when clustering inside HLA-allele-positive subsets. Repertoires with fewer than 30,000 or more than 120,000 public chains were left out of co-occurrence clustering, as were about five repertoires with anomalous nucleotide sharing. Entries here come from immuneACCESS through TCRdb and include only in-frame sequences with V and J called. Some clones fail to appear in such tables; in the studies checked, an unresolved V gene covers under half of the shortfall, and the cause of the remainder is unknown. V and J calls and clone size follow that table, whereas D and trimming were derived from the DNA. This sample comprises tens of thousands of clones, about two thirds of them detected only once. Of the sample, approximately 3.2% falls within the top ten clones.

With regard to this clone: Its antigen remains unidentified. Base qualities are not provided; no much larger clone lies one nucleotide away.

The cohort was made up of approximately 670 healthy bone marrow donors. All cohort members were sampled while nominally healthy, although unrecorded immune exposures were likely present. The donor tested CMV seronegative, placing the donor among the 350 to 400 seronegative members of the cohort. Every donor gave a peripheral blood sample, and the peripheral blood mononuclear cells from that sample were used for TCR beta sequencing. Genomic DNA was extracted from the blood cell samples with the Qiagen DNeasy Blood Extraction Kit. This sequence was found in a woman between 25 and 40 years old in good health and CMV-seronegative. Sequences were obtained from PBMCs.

The CDR3 protein sequence reads: CATRQGGQPQHF. In nucleotide form, the sequence is TGTGCCACAAGACAGGGAGGTCAGCCCCAGCATTTT. The rearranged segments are TRBV15 and TRBJ1-5, with 7 bases aligning to TRBD1. Clipping removes 9 bases from V and 6 bases from J, with 5 as the unmatched junction base count. For CDR1 and CDR2, the germline V gene (reference sequence) lists LNHNV and YYDKDF. Its CDR3 holds 12 amino acids, cysteine through phenylalanine. The sequence is cut down to CDR3 DNA, 36 bases in frame from base 1. Full variable domain (CDR3 extended with the reference TRBV15 and TRBJ1-5 proteins): DAMVIQNPRYQVTQFGKPVTLSCSQTLNHNVMYWYQQKSSQAPKLLFHYYDKDFNNEADTPDNFQSRRPNTSFCFLDIRSPGLGDTAMYLCATRQGGQPQHFGDGTRLSIL.